The 21 T cell receptor beta chains given below trace back to one sample, sequenced in a study of T cells in Graves' hyperthyroidism and ophthalmopathy. The CDR3 regions of TCR beta were amplified from RNA transcripts. The HTBI primer set drove a first-round RT-PCR of the TCR CDR3. MiXCR was run by TCRdb on the multiplex PCR reads, yielding one entry per CDR3 protein. Of approximately 700,000 distinct CDR3 sequences detected, over 40% appear once; the ten largest clones hold under 8%. Sequenced material: peripheral blood or thyroid tissue (not recorded which). The receptor source for this set is an adult man with Graves' disease, either hyperthyroidism or ophthalmopathy (not recorded which).

This clonotype occurred many times. The chain couples TRBV25-1 to TRBJ1-4, with 7 nucleotides matching TRBD1. V dropped 8 bases and J dropped 7; count of bases not matched to a gene: 22. Germline CDR1 MGHDK, CDR2 SYGVNS. The CDR3 sequence is 18 residues long. Here the CDR3 DNA reads TGTGCCAGCGGTATCAGGGGGGTCAGGGACCGGCTCGTTGAAAAACTGTTTTTT. Translation gives CASGIRGVRDRLVEKLFF.

The rearrangement joins TRBV19 to TRBJ2-5; 12 nucleotides match TRBD2. Germline lookup yields CDR1 LNHDA and CDR2 SQIVND (reference sequence). The J segment lost 5 bases and the V segment lost 4 bases, leaving 8 bases of the junction unmatched. The CDR3 extends over 16 amino acids. CDR3 residues: CASSTRTSGVRETQYF. In nucleotides, the CDR3 is TGTGCCAGTAGTACCCGGACTAGCGGGGTACGGGAGACCCAGTACTTC.

This clonotype was seen a few times. The rearrangement uses TRBV19 and TRBJ1-2; D is unresolved. The CDR3 contains 13 residues. V lost 6 bases to trimming and J lost 1 base, with 9 bases between them. Germline CDR1 reads LNHDA; CDR2 reads SQIVND (reference sequence). This CDR3 reads CASRSENNYGYTF. The CDR3 coding sequence is TGTGCCAGTAGATCGGAAAATAACTATGGCTACACCTTC. The full variable domain, rest sourced from reference TRBV19 and TRBJ1-2, is DGGITQSPKYLFRKEGQNVTLSCEQNLNHDAMYWYRQDPGQGLRLIYYSQIVNDFQKGDIAEGYSVSREKKESFPLTVTSAQKNPTAFYLCASRSENNYGYTFGSGTRLTVV.

This clonotype appeared many times. The chain carries TRBV7-6 and TRBJ2-7; 13 nucleotides align to TRBD2. CDR3 length: 15 residues. Germline values: CDR1 SGHVS, CDR2 FNYEAQ. V lost 5 bases and J lost 5; bases outside the gene matches: 6. CDR3 in DNA: TGTGCCAGCAGCGCCGGACTAGCGGGAGCAAACGAGCAGTACTTC. Its protein product is CASSAGLAGANEQYF.

Ten or more counts support this clonotype. V gene TRBV2 combines with J gene TRBJ2-2; 10 nucleotides agree with TRBD2. The germline V gene encodes CDR1 SNHLY and CDR2 FYNNEI. The CDR3 has 16 amino acids. With V trimmed by 3 bases and J by 3 bases, 4 bases remained unmatched. CDR3 coding DNA: TGTGCCAGCAGTGATACGCTAGCGGGAGACACCGGGGAGCTGTTTTTT. Protein: CASSDTLAGDTGELFF.

This clonotype showed up many times. V and J are TRBV19 and TRBJ1-6; the D gene is possibly TRBD1 (5 bases). The CDR3 sequence is 14 residues long. V lost 2 bases and J lost 5, with 7 bases in between. The germline gives CDR1 LNHDA, CDR2 SQIVND (reference sequence). The CDR3 loop is CASSIIRDNSPLHF. Here the CDR3 DNA reads TGTGCCAGTAGTATAATCAGGGATAATTCACCCCTCCACTTT.

This clonotype was seen only once. A junction end diverges from the germline sequence, so it may reflect a read error. This chain links TRBV10-1 with TRBJ2-7; TRBD1 aligns across 8 bases. This CDR3 comprises 12 residues. Per the germline V gene, CDR1 is WNHNN and CDR2 is SYGVQD (reference sequence). The CDR3 DNA is TGTGCCATCAGCAGAGACAGGGGCGAGCAGTACTTC. Protein: CAISRDRGEQYF.

To note about this clonotype: Mismatch with germline at one junction end may stem from a read error. V gene TRBV20-1 combines with J gene TRBJ2-7; D unclear. Germline-derived CDR1 and CDR2 are DFQATT and SNEGSKA (reference sequence). The CDR3 consists of 9 residues. Here the CDR3 reads CSANYGQYF. The CDR3 region has the DNA TGCAGTGCCAACTACGGGCAGTACTTC.

This chain connects TRBV29-1 to TRBJ1-2, with TRBD1 matching 8 bases. The CDR3 runs 12 residues. V dropped 5 bases and J dropped 8; count of bases not matched to a gene: 7. Per the germline V gene, CDR1 is SQVTM and CDR2 is ANQGSEA. In DNA, the CDR3 is TGCAGCGTTCATTCGACAGGGGACGGCTACACCTTC. This translates into CSVHSTGDGYTF.

Worth noting for this clonotype: Relative to the germline gene, one junction end is altered; a read error may explain this. The rearrangement joins TRBV7-9 to TRBJ1-2; possibly TRBD1 for D (6 bases). Germline V gives CDR1 SEHNR, CDR2 FQNEAQ (reference sequence). The CDR3 spans 15 residues. The CDR3 DNA sequence: TGCGCCAGCAGCCAGGGGCCAGGGGCTAACTATGGCTACACCTTC. Protein: CASSQGPGANYGYTF.

The chain is built from TRBV2 and TRBJ1-1; D gene uncertain. CDR1 and CDR2 (germline): SNHLY, FYNNEI. The V end lost 5 bases, the J end lost 4 bases, and 8 bases lay between the germline ends. The CDR3 spans 12 residues. For the CDR3, the DNA is TGTGCCAGCAGTTACACGAGCACTGAAGCTTTCTTT. Amino acids: CASSYTSTEAFF.

A note on this clonotype: The junction and the germline gene differ at one end; a read error may be behind it. The CDR3 here is CASSEGAKYGYTF. Written as DNA, the CDR3 is TGTGCCAGCAGTGAGGGGGCTAAGTATGGCTACACCTTC. The chain recombines TRBV10-3 with TRBJ1-2, with 7 bases lining up with TRBD1. Germline CDR1 is ENHRY and CDR2 is SYGVKD. This CDR3 is built from 13 residues.

The J gene is TRBJ2-5, the V gene TRBV2; TRBD2 matches at 10 bases. This CDR3 has 14 residues. The germline gives CDR1 SNHLY, CDR2 FYNNEI. V was pared by 6 bases and J by 5 bases, with 6 bases of the junction left unmatched. In nucleotides, the CDR3 is TGTGCCAGCAGGATATCTAGCGGGAGTGAGACCCAGTACTTC. Amino acids: CASRISSGSETQYF.

The V and J genes are TRBV6-1 and TRBJ2-7, with 11 bases aligning to TRBD1. Germline trimming cut 4 bases from V and 3 bases from J; bases unmatched to any gene: 5. CDR1 and CDR2 (germline): MNHNS, SASEGT. CDR3 length: 15 amino acids. CDR3: CASSGAGQGVYEQYF. In DNA, the CDR3 is TGTGCCAGCAGTGGCGCGGGACAGGGGGTCTACGAGCAGTACTTC.

V usage is TRBV7-2 and J usage is TRBJ2-3, with a weak D call TRBD1 (6 bases). In germline, CDR1 is SGHTA, CDR2 FQGNSA. The CDR3 covers 16 residues. The V gene lost 7 bases and the J gene lost 2 bases, with 19 bases spanning the gap. The CDR3 spells CASTQARRGYTDTQYF. The DNA of the CDR3 is TGTGCCAGCACCCAGGCCCGCAGGGGTTACACAGATACGCAGTATTTT.

The table lists this clonotype with many counts. The chain employs TRBV5-1 and TRBJ2-7, with TRBD2 matching over 8 bases. Trimming removed 0 bases from V and 7 bases from J; junction bases left unmatched: 3. CDR3 length: 13 amino acids. The germline V gene encodes CDR1 SGHRS and CDR2 YFSETQ. The CDR3 sequence is CASSLAAGEEQYF. The CDR3 nucleotides read TGCGCCAGCAGCTTGGCAGCGGGAGAGGAGCAGTACTTC.

The rearrangement uses TRBV11-1 and TRBJ1-1, with D perhaps TRBD1 (6 bases). CDR1 and CDR2 (germline): SGHAT, FQDESV (reference sequence). The CDR3 spans 15 residues. V shed 5 bases and J shed 1 base, with 14 bases lying between them. The CDR3 sequence: CASSGQDRENTEAFF. CDR3 in DNA: TGTGCCAGCAGCGGCCAGGACAGAGAGAACACTGAAGCTTTCTTT.

The chain links TRBV7-9 to TRBJ1-6; D may be TRBD1 (5 bases). The CDR3 has 15 residues. Per germline, CDR1 SEHNR and CDR2 FQNEAQ (reference sequence). V was clipped by 2 bases and J by 10 bases, with 15 bases between them. The CDR3 DNA reads TGTGCCAGCAGCTTATCCCGGGGGAGCTCCTCACCCCTCCACTTT. As protein: CASSLSRGSSSPLHF.

This chain links TRBV25-1 with TRBJ1-5; 7 nucleotides align to TRBD1. Germline CDR1 is MGHDK and CDR2 is SYGVNS. Germline trimming cut 5 bases from V and 1 base from J; bases unmatched to any gene: 11. CDR3 length: 17 amino acids. The CDR3 region has the DNA TGTGCCAGCAGTACCCGAGACAGGGCCATGAGCAATCAGCCCCAGCATTTT. It codes for CASSTRDRAMSNQPQHF.

The chain has TRBV20-1 and TRBJ2-5; D not resolved. V gave up 3 bases and J gave up 0 bases, with 11 bases separating them. There are 14 residues in the CDR3. Per germline, CDR1 DFQATT and CDR2 SNEGSKA (reference sequence). The CDR3 sequence: CSARSLTHQETQYF. The CDR3, as DNA: TGCAGTGCTAGGAGCCTCACCCACCAAGAGACCCAGTACTTC.

The V call is TRBV5-1, the J call TRBJ1-1; no definite D call. CDR3 length equals 16 residues. Trimming cost V 0 bases and J 4 bases, with 16 bases left between them. The germline V gene has CDR1 SGHRS and CDR2 YFSETQ. The CDR3 sequence is CASSLDFLPGATEAFF. DNA of the CDR3: TGCGCCAGCAGCTTGGATTTCCTTCCGGGAGCCACTGAAGCTTTCTTT.